One sample yielded the 11 T cell receptor beta chains listed below, sequenced in a study of cytomegalovirus exposure and HLA in healthy donors. Method: immunoSEQ multiplex PCR; TCRdb's copy keeps in-frame clones and lacks some. The data contain about 360,000 clones, 75% to 90% of them seen just once; the ten biggest clones take up approximately 0.8%. Sequencing was carried out using PBMCs. These TCRs come from a woman younger than 30 in good health and CMV-seronegative.

The rearrangement uses TRBV28 and TRBJ1-4; D is undetermined. Trimming pared 5 bases from V and 7 bases from J, leaving 17 bases between. Germline V CDR1 and CDR2: MDHEN, SYDVKM. This CDR3 has 15 residues. The CDR3 region has the DNA TGTGCCAGCAGTCCTCCCGATCGGGGTAGTGAAAAACTGTTTTTT. Residues: CASSPPDRGSEKLFF.

The gene calls are TRBV15 and TRBJ1-5; D remains ambiguous. The V end was cut by 5 bases, the J end by 0 bases, with 11 bases between. The germline V gene has CDR1 LNHNV and CDR2 YYDKDF (reference sequence). The CDR3 is 15 residues long. DNA of the CDR3: TGTGCCACCAGCGGGCCAAGTTATAGCAATCAGCCCCAGCATTTT. Its translation is CATSGPSYSNQPQHF.

The chain links TRBV11-2 to TRBJ2-7, with TRBD2 as a possible D gene (6 bases). With 5 bases removed from V and 7 bases from J, the gap between germline ends came to 9 bases. The V gene's germline CDR1 is SGHAT and CDR2 FQNNGV. The CDR3 is made up of 11 amino acids. CDR3: CASSTRGEQYF. In DNA form, the CDR3 reads TGTGCCAGCAGCACCCGGGGGGAGCAGTACTTC.

V is TRBV18 and J is TRBJ2-7, with a weak D call TRBD1 (5 bases). V lost 4 bases and J 3 bases, leaving 7 bases between the germline ends. Germline V gene data show CDR1 as KGHSH and CDR2 as LQKENI. CDR3 length: 12 residues. In DNA, the CDR3 is TGTGCCAGCTCACAAGACAGCTACGAGCAGTACTTC. It encodes CASSQDSYEQYF. Combining the CDR3 with reference TRBV18 and TRBJ2-7 gives the whole variable domain NAGVMQNPRHLVRRRGQEARLRCSPMKGHSHVYWYRQLPEEGLKFMVYLQKENIIDESGMPKERFSAEFPKEGPSILRIQQVVRGDSAAYFCASSQDSYEQYFGPGTRLTVT.

V gene TRBV7-8 combines with J gene TRBJ1-2; 8 nucleotides agree with TRBD1. J was trimmed by 4 bases and V by 1 base; bases with no gene match: 8. Germline values: CDR1 SGHVS, CDR2 FQNEAQ. This CDR3 has 16 residues. The CDR3 spells CASSLGRGLRAYGYTF. CDR3 nucleotides: TGTGCCAGCAGCTTAGGCAGGGGGCTCCGGGCCTATGGCTACACCTTC.

This chain connects TRBV6-5 to TRBJ1-6; 7 bases fit TRBD1. V was clipped by 6 bases and J by 3 bases; unmatched bases: 2. The CDR3 is 14 residues long. Germline CDR1 MNHEY, CDR2 SVGAGI. The CDR3 sequence is CASSRGNYNSPLHF. CDR3 nucleotides: TGTGCCAGCAGCAGGGGGAACTATAATTCACCCCTCCACTTT.

This clone was seen only a few times. This chain uses TRBV6-5 with TRBJ1-6, with 9 nucleotides matching TRBD1. The CDR3 extends over 14 amino acids. Germline-derived CDR1 and CDR2 are MNHEY and SVGAGI. V lost 6 bases, J lost 7 bases, and 4 bases stayed unmatched. The DNA of the CDR3 is TGTGCCAGCAGAAGGACAGGGGTAAATTCACCCCTCCACTTT. This codes for CASRRTGVNSPLHF.

This clone has only a few counts. The V gene is TRBV28, the J gene TRBJ1-5, with 10 bases that match TRBD1. This CDR3 spans 16 amino acids. The germline V gene encodes CDR1 MDHEN and CDR2 SYDVKM. The trim removed 10 bases at V and 1 base at J, leaving 10 bases unmatched. The CDR3, as DNA: TGTGCCACTAGAGGACGGGGACAGGGGAGCAATCAGCCCCAGCATTTT. Its protein product is CATRGRGQGSNQPQHF.

J is TRBJ2-2 and V is TRBV6-6; no definite D call. Trimming left V 5 bases short and J 6 bases short, with 7 bases between. Germline V lookup: CDR1 MNHNY, CDR2 SVGAGI (reference sequence). The CDR3 has 12 amino acids. The CDR3 DNA reads as TGTGCCAGCAGTGTCCTAGCCGGGGAGCTGTTTTTT. It codes for CASSVLAGELFF.

J is TRBJ2-3 and V is TRBV27; TRBD2 matches 8 bases. CDR1 and CDR2 from the germline V gene are MNHEY and SMNVEV (reference sequence). CDR3 length: 16 amino acids. The V gene end was trimmed by 11 bases and the J gene end by 0 bases; junction bases not matched to a gene: 13. DNA for the CDR3: TGTGCCGGGAATTGCGGGAGGCTGACTAGCACAGATACGCAGTATTTT. Protein product: CAGNCGRLTSTDTQYF.

The chain uses TRBV11-2 and TRBJ2-7; TRBD1 might be the D (5 bases). Trimming took 2 bases from V and 0 from J, leaving 11 bases between them. Germline V gene sequence: CDR1 SGHAT, CDR2 FQNNGV. The CDR3 has 15 residues. The CDR3 nucleotides are TGTGCCAGCAGCTTATATCTGGGGCCCTCCTACGAGCAGTACTTC. This gives the protein CASSLYLGPSYEQYF.